This TCR beta chain was profiled in a study of cytomegalovirus exposure and HLA in healthy donors. TCRdb's copy holds only in-frame clones and misses some; the assay was immunoSEQ multiplex PCR. In the table there are around 60,000 clones, just over 90% of which are singletons. Germline V gene sequence: CDR1 MNHNY, CDR2 SVGAGI (reference sequence). With V trimmed by 5 bases and J by 6 bases, 8 bases remained unmatched. The CDR3 length is 15 residues. Sequenced: PBMCs. This TCR came from a woman under 30 in good health and CMV-seronegative. The gene calls are TRBV6-6 and TRBJ2-7, with 12 bases lining up with TRBD1. CDR3 coding DNA: TGTGCCAGCAGTAAAACCGGGGACAGGGGGCGCGAGCAGTACTTC. It yields the protein CASSKTGDRGREQYF.